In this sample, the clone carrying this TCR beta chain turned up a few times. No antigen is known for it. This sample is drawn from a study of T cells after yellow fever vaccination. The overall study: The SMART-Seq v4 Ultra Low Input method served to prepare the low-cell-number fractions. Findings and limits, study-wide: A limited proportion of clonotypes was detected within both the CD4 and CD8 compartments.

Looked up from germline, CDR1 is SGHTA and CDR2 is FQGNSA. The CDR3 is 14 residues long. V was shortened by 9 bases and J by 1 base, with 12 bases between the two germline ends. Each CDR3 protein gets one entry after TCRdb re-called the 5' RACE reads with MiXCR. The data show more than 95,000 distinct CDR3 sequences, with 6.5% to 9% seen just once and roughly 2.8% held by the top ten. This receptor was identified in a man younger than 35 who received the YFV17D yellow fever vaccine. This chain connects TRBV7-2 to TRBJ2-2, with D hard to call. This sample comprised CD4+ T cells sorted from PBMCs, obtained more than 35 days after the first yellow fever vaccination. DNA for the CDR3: TGTGCCAGTAGCACCGAGATGAACACCGGGGAGCTGTTTTTT. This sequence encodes CASSTEMNTGELFF.